A selection of T cell receptor beta chains follows, all from one sample in a study of response to subunit inactivated influenza vaccine. Using its own MiXCR run on the RT-PCR reads, TCRdb lists one record per CDR3 protein. The profile covers about 650,000 distinct CDR3 sequences, with 15% to 18% appearing a single time and around a tenth taken by the ten largest. The sample here was PBMCs from blood, taken 11 to 12 days after vaccination. Source of these receptors: a man in his fifties who received an inactivated influenza vaccine. Both conserved end residues are part of each CDR3. Fields, in order: CDR3 protein, CDR3 DNA, V gene, J gene, D gene, clone size. The D gene is left open where the match is weak. Only some rows state a clone size, as once, few, many or a class for expanded clones.

CDR3 protein: CASSRLGDRGYEQYF
CDR3 DNA: TGCGCCAGCAGCCGCCTTGGGGACAGGGGGTACGAGCAGTACTTC
V gene: TRBV4-3
J gene: TRBJ2-7
D gene: TRBD1
clone size: few

CDR3 protein: CASSEWGQVTGELFF
CDR3 DNA: TGTGCCAGCAGTGAATGGGGACAGGTCACCGGGGAGCTGTTTTTT
V gene: TRBV25-1
J gene: TRBJ2-2
D gene: TRBD1
clone size: -

CDR3 protein: CASRRTGVVKTQYF
CDR3 DNA: TGTGCCAGCAGACGCACAGGGGTAGTAAAGACCCAGTACTTC
V gene: TRBV12-3/TRBV12-4
J gene: TRBJ2-5
D gene: TRBD1
clone size: few

CDR3 protein: CASRRAGSSYNEQVF
CDR3 DNA: TGTGCCAGCAGGAGGGCGGGGAGCTCCTACAATGAGCAGGTCTTC
V gene: TRBV28
J gene: TRBJ2-1
D gene: -
clone size: -

CDR3 protein: CASSQITSRSYEQYF
CDR3 DNA: TGTGCCAGCAGCCAAATTACTAGCAGGTCCTACGAGCAGTACTTC
V gene: TRBV4-2
J gene: TRBJ2-7
D gene: -
clone size: few

CDR3 protein: CASSLGGTGSSSNYGYTF
CDR3 DNA: TGTGCCAGCAGCTTAGGTGGGACGGGAAGTTCATCTAACTATGGCTACACCTTC
V gene: TRBV11-1
J gene: TRBJ1-2
D gene: -
clone size: -

CDR3 protein: CASRRQSTNEKLFF
CDR3 DNA: TGTGCCAGCAGAAGACAGTCAACTAATGAAAAACTGTTTTTT
V gene: TRBV7-9
J gene: TRBJ1-4
D gene: -
clone size: -

CDR3 protein: CASTRGGLTGELFF
CDR3 DNA: TGTGCCAGCACCCGCGGAGGGCTTACCGGGGAGCTGTTTTTT
V gene: TRBV12-3/TRBV12-4
J gene: TRBJ2-2
D gene: -
clone size: many

CDR3 protein: CASSDIYSNQPQHF
CDR3 DNA: TGTGCCAGCAGTGACATCTATAGCAATCAGCCCCAGCATTTT
V gene: TRBV28
J gene: TRBJ1-5
D gene: -
clone size: -

CDR3 protein: CASSYSGNPPLGDEKLFF
CDR3 DNA: TGTGCCAGCAGTTACTCGGGGAACCCACCTCTGGGGGATGAAAAACTGTTTTTT
V gene: TRBV6-5
J gene: TRBJ1-4
D gene: -
clone size: -

CDR3 protein: CSARPGGHQPQHF
CDR3 DNA: TGCAGTGCTAGGCCAGGGGGCCATCAGCCCCAGCATTTT
V gene: TRBV20-1
J gene: TRBJ1-5
D gene: TRBD1
clone size: -

CDR3 protein: CASSSLLGQGGTDTQYF
CDR3 DNA: TGTGCCAGCAGCTCCTTATTGGGACAGGGAGGCACAGATACGCAGTATTTT
V gene: TRBV7-2
J gene: TRBJ2-3
D gene: TRBD1
clone size: -

CDR3 protein: CSARFGTASQPQHF
CDR3 DNA: TGCAGTGCTAGATTTGGGACGGCCAGCCAGCCCCAGCATTTT
V gene: TRBV20-1
J gene: TRBJ1-5
D gene: -
clone size: few

CDR3 protein: CASSQVHGGRYEQFF
CDR3 DNA: TGTGCCAGCAGCCAAGTCCACGGGGGCAGGTATGAGCAGTTCTTC
V gene: TRBV14
J gene: TRBJ2-1
D gene: -
clone size: -